This T cell receptor (beta chain) was identified during a study of cytomegalovirus exposure and HLA in healthy donors. The CDR3 spans 15 residues. Germline values: CDR1 MNHNS, CDR2 SASEGT. Trimming took 6 bases from V and 0 from J, leaving 11 bases between them. TCRdb's table, derived via immunoSEQ multiplex PCR, lists solely in-frame clones and lacks some. Here the sample spans around 260,000 clones, 90% being singletons. The V gene is TRBV6-1, the J gene TRBJ1-4, with D unresolved. Sequencing used PBMCs. The clonotype comes from a woman aged 25 to 39 in good health and CMV-seronegative. The CDR3 sequence is CASSVRGTTNEKLFF. CDR3 nucleotides: TGTGCCAGCAGCGTTCGTGGGACAACTAATGAAAAACTGTTTTTT.